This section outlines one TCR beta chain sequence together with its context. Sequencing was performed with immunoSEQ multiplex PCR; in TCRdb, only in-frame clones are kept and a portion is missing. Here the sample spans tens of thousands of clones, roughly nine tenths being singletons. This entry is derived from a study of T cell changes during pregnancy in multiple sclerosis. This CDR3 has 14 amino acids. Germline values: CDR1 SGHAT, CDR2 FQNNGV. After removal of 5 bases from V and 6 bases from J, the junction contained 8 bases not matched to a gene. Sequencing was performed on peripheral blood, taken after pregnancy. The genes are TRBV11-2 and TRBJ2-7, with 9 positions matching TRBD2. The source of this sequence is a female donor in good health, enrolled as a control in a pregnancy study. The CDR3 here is CASSVSGSVGEQYF. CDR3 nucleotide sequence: TGTGCCAGCAGCGTTAGCGGGAGCGTCGGCGAGCAGTACTTC. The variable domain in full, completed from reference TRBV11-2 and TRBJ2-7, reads EAGVAQSPRYKIIEKRQSVAFWCNPISGHATLYWYQQILGQGPKLLIQFQNNGVVDDSQLPKDRFSAERLKGVDSTLKIQPAKLEDSAVYLCASSVSGSVGEQYFGPGTRLTVT.